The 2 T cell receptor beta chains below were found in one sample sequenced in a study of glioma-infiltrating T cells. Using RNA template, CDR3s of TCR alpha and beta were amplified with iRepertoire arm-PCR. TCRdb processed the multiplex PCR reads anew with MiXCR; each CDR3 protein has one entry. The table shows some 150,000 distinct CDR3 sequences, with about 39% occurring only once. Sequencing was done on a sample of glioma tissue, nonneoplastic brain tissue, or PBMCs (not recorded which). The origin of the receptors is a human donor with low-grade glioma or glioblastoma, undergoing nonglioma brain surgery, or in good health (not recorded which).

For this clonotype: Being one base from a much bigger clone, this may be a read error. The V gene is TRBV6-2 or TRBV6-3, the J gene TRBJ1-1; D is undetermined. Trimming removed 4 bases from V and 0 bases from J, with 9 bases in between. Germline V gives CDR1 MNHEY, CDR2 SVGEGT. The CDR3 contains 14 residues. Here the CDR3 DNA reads TGTGCCAGCAGTTGCTTTTCGGTGAACACTGAAGCTTTCTTT. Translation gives CASSCFSVNTEAFF.

The CDR3 spells CASSFLGLGEKLFF. CDR3 sequence (DNA): TGTGCCAGCAGTTTTTTGGGGCTCGGTGAAAAACTGTTTTTT. The chain carries TRBV28 and TRBJ1-4, with a possible D match to TRBD1 (5 bases). With 3 bases removed from V and 7 bases from J, the gap between germline ends came to 12 bases. CDR1 MDHEN and CDR2 SYDVKM come from the germline V gene. The CDR3 length is 14 residues.